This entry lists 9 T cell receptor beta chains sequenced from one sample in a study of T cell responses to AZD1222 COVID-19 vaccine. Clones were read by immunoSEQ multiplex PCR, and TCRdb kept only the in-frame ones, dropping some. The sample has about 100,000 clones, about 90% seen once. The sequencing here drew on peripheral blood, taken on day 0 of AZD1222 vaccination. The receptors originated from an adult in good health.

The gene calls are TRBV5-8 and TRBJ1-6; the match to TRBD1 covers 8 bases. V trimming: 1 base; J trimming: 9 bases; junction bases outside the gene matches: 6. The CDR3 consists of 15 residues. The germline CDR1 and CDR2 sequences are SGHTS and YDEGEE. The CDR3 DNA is TGTGCCAGCAGCTTGAGGACAGGGAGAGGTTCACCCCTCCACTTT. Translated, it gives CASSLRTGRGSPLHF.

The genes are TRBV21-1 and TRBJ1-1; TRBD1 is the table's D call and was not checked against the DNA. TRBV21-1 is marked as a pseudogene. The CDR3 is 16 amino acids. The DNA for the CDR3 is TGTGCCAGCAGCATCGCCACCCAGGGGGCGCGCACTGAAGCTTTCTTT. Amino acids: CASSIATQGARTEAFF.

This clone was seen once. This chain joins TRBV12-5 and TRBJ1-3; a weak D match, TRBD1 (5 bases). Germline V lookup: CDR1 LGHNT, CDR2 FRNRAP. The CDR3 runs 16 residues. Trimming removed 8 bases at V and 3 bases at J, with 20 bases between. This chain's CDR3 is CASHLSGAGGGNTIYF. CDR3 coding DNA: TGTGCTAGTCACTTGTCCGGGGCAGGAGGTGGAAACACCATATATTTT. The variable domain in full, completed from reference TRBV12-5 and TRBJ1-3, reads DARVTQTPRHKVTEMGQEVTMRCQPILGHNTVFWYRQTMMQGLELLAYFRNRAPLDDSGMPKDRFSAEMPDATLATLKIQPSEPRDSAVYFCASHLSGAGGGNTIYFGEGSWLTVV.

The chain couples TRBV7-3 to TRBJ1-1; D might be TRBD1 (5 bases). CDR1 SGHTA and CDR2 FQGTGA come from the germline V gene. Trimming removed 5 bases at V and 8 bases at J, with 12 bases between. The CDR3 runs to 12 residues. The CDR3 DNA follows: TGTGCCAGCAGCCAAGGGGACGGCGAAGCTTTCTTT. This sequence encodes CASSQGDGEAFF.

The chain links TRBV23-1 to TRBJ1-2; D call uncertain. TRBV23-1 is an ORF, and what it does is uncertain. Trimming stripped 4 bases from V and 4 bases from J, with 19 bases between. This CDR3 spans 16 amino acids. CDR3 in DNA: TGCGCCAGCAGTCGGAACAGACCGGGGAACCTCTATGGCTACACCTTC. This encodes CASSRNRPGNLYGYTF.

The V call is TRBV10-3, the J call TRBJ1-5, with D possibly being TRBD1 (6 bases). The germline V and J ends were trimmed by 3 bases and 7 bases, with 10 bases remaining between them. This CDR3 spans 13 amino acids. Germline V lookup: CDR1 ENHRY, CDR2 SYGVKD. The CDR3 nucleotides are TGTGCCATCAGTGACAAAGGGGGGCAGCCCCAGCATTTT. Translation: CAISDKGGQPQHF.

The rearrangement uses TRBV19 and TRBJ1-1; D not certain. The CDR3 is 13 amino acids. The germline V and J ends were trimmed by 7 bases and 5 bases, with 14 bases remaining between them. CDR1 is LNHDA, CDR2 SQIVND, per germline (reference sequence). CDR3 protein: CASTKGSGTEAFF. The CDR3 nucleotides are TGTGCCAGTACGAAAGGGTCGGGGACTGAAGCTTTCTTT.

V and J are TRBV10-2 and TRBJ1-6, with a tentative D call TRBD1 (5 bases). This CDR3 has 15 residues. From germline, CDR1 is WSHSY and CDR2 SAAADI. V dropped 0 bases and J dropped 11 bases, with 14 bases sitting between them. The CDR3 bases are TGCGCCAGCAGTGAGTCGAACAGGAACGGGGCACCCCTCCACTTT. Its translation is CASSESNRNGAPLHF.

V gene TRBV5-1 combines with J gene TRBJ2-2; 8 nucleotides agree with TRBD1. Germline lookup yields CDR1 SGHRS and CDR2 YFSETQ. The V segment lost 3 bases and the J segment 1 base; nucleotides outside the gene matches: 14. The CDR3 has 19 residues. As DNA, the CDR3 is TGCGCCAGCAGCTCCCACCTAAGCACGGACAGGGTGAACACCGGGGAGCTGTTTTTT. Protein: CASSSHLSTDRVNTGELFF.